This T cell receptor (beta chain) was profiled in a study of T cell clonality in common variable immunodeficiency. This CDR3 has 15 residues. Germline V gene lookup returns CDR1 SEHNR and CDR2 FQNEAQ (reference sequence). This clone was counted a few times. Germline is not matched at one junction end, which may reflect a read error. Coverage ceases 3 residues before the CDR3 finishes, and the germline J gene fills in the end. Additional DNA sequences in this sample encode the identical CDR3. Generated by immunoSEQ multiplex PCR, the TCRdb table keeps only in-frame clones and is missing some. The record shows approximately 57,000 clones for this sample, with no singletons present.

The rearrangement links TRBV7-9 to TRBJ1-3; 11 bases are shared with TRBD1. This clonotype originated in a person between 18 and 69 years old in good health. Input material: peripheral blood mononuclear cells. CDR3 sequence: CAVVRTGGFGNTIYF. The covered CDR3 bases are TGTGCCGTGGTTCGGACAGGGGGCTTCGGAAACACA. Supplemented by reference TRBV7-9 and TRBJ1-3, the full variable domain reads DTGVSQNPRHKITKRGQNVTFRCDPISEHNRLYWYRQTLGQGPEFLTYFQNEAQLEKSRLLSDRFSAERPKGSFSTLEIQRTEQGDSAMYLCAVVRTGGFGNTIYFGEGSWLTVV.